The 20 T cell receptor beta chains in this list originate from one sample, sequenced in a study of T cells after yellow fever vaccination. TCRdb analysed the 5' RACE reads with MiXCR anew, one entry per CDR3 protein. This table has some 670,000 distinct CDR3 sequences, approximately 13% appearing once. The specimen comprised PBMCs, sampled on the day of the yellow fever booster vaccination. These receptors all come from a man under 40 who received the YFV17D yellow fever vaccine.

The rearrangement links TRBV28 to TRBJ2-4, with D possibly TRBD1 on 6 matching bases. The germline gives CDR1 MDHEN, CDR2 SYDVKM. The CDR3 loop spans 19 amino acids. The ends were cut back, 3 bases at V and 0 bases at J, with 21 bases in the middle. The CDR3 sequence: CASSFKRGGPAGAKNIQYF. CDR3 coding DNA: TGTGCCAGCAGTTTCAAGAGAGGGGGACCGGCAGGAGCCAAAAACATTCAGTACTTC.

This clonotype was counted a single time. V gene TRBV20-1 combines with J gene TRBJ2-6; 10 bases map to TRBD1. The ends lost 6 bases at V and 4 bases at J; junction bases unmatched: 6. The CDR3 runs 15 residues. Germline assignment: CDR1 DFQATT and CDR2 SNEGSKA (reference sequence). CDR3 in amino acids: CSAWTGGGGANVLTF. As DNA, the CDR3 is TGCAGTGCGTGGACAGGGGGAGGAGGGGCCAACGTCCTGACTTTC.

This clonotype was counted a few times. This sequence joins TRBV7-2 and TRBJ2-7; no definite D call. Per the germline V gene, CDR1 is SGHTA and CDR2 is FQGNSA. The CDR3 sequence is 14 residues long. V was shortened by 2 bases and J by 2 bases, with 10 bases between the two germline ends. CDR3 nucleotides: TGTGCCAGCAGCTTAAGGTCCGGACCCTACGAGCAGTACTTC. As protein: CASSLRSGPYEQYF. Drawing the rest from reference TRBV7-2 and TRBJ2-7, the complete variable domain is GAGVSQSPSNKVTEKGKDVELRCDPISGHTALYWYRQSLGQGLEFLIYFQGNSAPDKSGLPSDRFSAERTGGSVSTLTIQRTQQEDSAVYLCASSLRSGPYEQYFGPGTRLTVT.

The chain joins TRBV20-1 to TRBJ2-7; the D gene is possibly TRBD2 (5 bases). CDR3 length: 13 residues. From germline, CDR1 is DFQATT and CDR2 SNEGSKA (reference sequence). V gave up 7 bases and J gave up 3 bases, with 16 bases separating them. CDR3 region: CSDPGVPYYEQYF. CDR3 DNA sequence: TGCAGTGACCCCGGGGTTCCGTACTACGAGCAGTACTTC.

The chain combines TRBV19 with TRBJ2-1, with a possible D match to TRBD1 (5 bases). The ends were cut back, 3 bases at V and 0 bases at J, with 9 bases in the middle. The CDR3 consists of 15 residues. Germline V lookup: CDR1 LNHDA, CDR2 SQIVND (reference sequence). CDR3 in DNA: TGTGCCAGTAGTATGGATGACAGCTCCTACAATGAGCAGTTCTTC. It yields the protein CASSMDDSSYNEQFF.

The chain carries TRBV13 and TRBJ2-7; D is unclear. Per the germline V gene, CDR1 is PRHDT and CDR2 is FYEKMQ (reference sequence). This CDR3 has 13 amino acids. The ends were cut back, 4 bases at V and 7 bases at J, with 14 bases in the middle. The CDR3 DNA reads TGTGCCAGCAGCTACACCCGGTATGGAGAGCAGTACTTC. As protein: CASSYTRYGEQYF.

There are many counts of this clonotype. The chain joins TRBV7-6 to TRBJ2-5, with D tentatively TRBD2 (6 bases). Looked up from germline, CDR1 is SGHVS and CDR2 is FNYEAQ. Trimming left V 0 bases short and J 5 bases short, with 13 bases between. This CDR3 is 15 amino acids long. CDR3 region: CASSLAPGGTETQYF. CDR3 nucleotides: TGTGCCAGCAGCTTAGCCCCCGGGGGTACGGAGACCCAGTACTTC.

The rearrangement links TRBV18 to TRBJ1-2; D not resolved. The length of the CDR3 is 14 residues. Germline V gives CDR1 KGHSH, CDR2 LQKENI. The V end was cut by 0 bases, the J end by 4 bases, with 9 bases between. The DNA of the CDR3 is TGTGCCAGCTCACCACCTCATAATCCCTATGGCTACACCTTC. Translating it yields CASSPPHNPYGYTF.

Ten or more counts support this clonotype. The genes are TRBV28 and TRBJ1-1; D is perhaps TRBD1 (5 bases). In germline, CDR1 is MDHEN, CDR2 SYDVKM. The CDR3 loop spans 15 amino acids. Trimming removed 5 bases at V and 0 bases at J, with 13 bases between. This chain's CDR3 is CASSPPGTVNTEAFF. The CDR3 bases are TGTGCCAGCAGTCCCCCCGGGACGGTGAACACTGAAGCTTTCTTT. The variable domain in full, completed from reference TRBV28 and TRBJ1-1, reads DVKVTQSSRYLVKRTGEKVFLECVQDMDHENMFWYRQDPGLGLRLIYFSYDVKMKEKGDIPEGYSVSREKKERFSLILESASTNQTSMYLCASSPPGTVNTEAFFGQGTRLTVV.

This clonotype has more than one count but fewer than ten. The rearrangement joins TRBV20-1 to TRBJ2-3; D may match TRBD1 or TRBD2 (6 bases each). Trimming stripped 5 bases from V and 0 bases from J, with 12 bases between. Looked up from germline, CDR1 is DFQATT and CDR2 is SNEGSKA (reference sequence). There are 14 residues in the CDR3. CDR3 nucleotides: TGCAGTGCTCCGGGGGCGGTTAGCACAGATACGCAGTATTTT. It translates to CSAPGAVSTDTQYF.

Only a few counts were recorded for this clonotype. The chain has TRBV6-5 and TRBJ2-1; D not resolved. Germline V gene lookup returns CDR1 MNHEY and CDR2 SVGAGI. The CDR3 extends over 12 amino acids. The V gene lost 7 bases and the J gene lost 7 bases, with 11 bases spanning the gap. The CDR3 loop reads CASTSVGNEQFF. Written as DNA, the CDR3 is TGTGCCAGCACCAGCGTGGGGAATGAGCAGTTCTTC.

The rearrangement joins TRBV5-6 to TRBJ1-5; D not resolved. CDR3 size: 14 residues. Germline assignment: CDR1 SGHDT and CDR2 YYEEEE. V shed 1 base and J shed 6 bases, with 11 bases lying between them. CDR3 region: CASSLLNSGQPQHF. The CDR3 DNA reads as TGTGCCAGCAGCTTGTTGAACTCTGGTCAGCCCCAGCATTTT.

This clonotype was picked up a small number of times. The V gene is TRBV6-2 or TRBV6-3, the J gene TRBJ2-5; no firm D call. Germline loops: CDR1 MNHEY, CDR2 SVGEGT. The CDR3 sequence is 12 residues long. Between the trimmed V and J ends, which lost 8 bases and 5 bases, there was a span of 12 bases. The DNA of the CDR3 is TGTGCCAGCGTCCTGCCCGGGGAGACCCAGTACTTC. Residues: CASVLPGETQYF.

The chain combines TRBV12-3 or TRBV12-4 with TRBJ2-5, with 8 bases lining up with TRBD2. Losses at the gene ends were 5 bases for V and 2 bases for J; bases not matched to a gene: 7. The CDR3 is 15 amino acids. DNA for the CDR3: TGTGCCAGCAGTACCAGCGGGAGTTGGCAAGAGACCCAGTACTTC. As protein: CASSTSGSWQETQYF.

The table lists this clonotype with a few counts. This chain links TRBV19 with TRBJ2-1, with 7 bases fitting TRBD2. V was pared by 8 bases and J by 5 bases, with 18 bases of the junction left unmatched. There are 17 residues in the CDR3. Looked up from germline, CDR1 is LNHDA and CDR2 is SQIVND (reference sequence). CDR3 residues: CASGLAAVTGLNNEQFF. CDR3 sequence (DNA): TGTGCCAGTGGCCTAGCGGCCGTCACCGGACTCAACAATGAGCAGTTCTTC.

This sequence joins TRBV6-1 and TRBJ2-2; D is unresolved. Germline loops: CDR1 MNHNS, CDR2 SASEGT. This CDR3 is 17 amino acids long. V lost 1 base and J lost 0, with 12 bases in between. DNA of the CDR3: TGTGCCAGCAGTGAAGGAGTAGCCCCCGCGAACACCGGGGAGCTGTTTTTT. This translates into CASSEGVAPANTGELFF.

The chain combines TRBV6-5 with TRBJ1-5; a possible D gene is TRBD1 (5 bases). This CDR3 is 14 amino acids long. From germline, CDR1 is MNHEY and CDR2 SVGAGI. V shed 3 bases and J shed 5 bases, with 11 bases lying between them. As DNA, the CDR3 is TGTGCCAGCAGTTATACCAGGGCGGATCAGCCCCAGCATTTT. Translated, it gives CASSYTRADQPQHF.

This clonotype was detected only a few times. This chain links TRBV6-1 with TRBJ2-7; D gene unclear. The V gene's germline CDR1 is MNHNS and CDR2 SASEGT. Trimming pared 5 bases from V and 1 base from J, leaving 9 bases between. This CDR3 comprises 13 residues. CDR3 sequence (DNA): TGTGCCAGCAGTCCAGCCTTTTCCTACGAGCAGTACTTC. Encoded protein: CASSPAFSYEQYF.

This clonotype was seen only a few times. This chain links TRBV20-1 with TRBJ2-4, with D maybe TRBD1 (6 bases). V lost 0 bases and J 3 bases, leaving 9 bases between the germline ends. Per the germline V gene, CDR1 is DFQATT and CDR2 is SNEGSKA (reference sequence). The CDR3 sequence is 14 residues long. CDR3 coding DNA: TGCAGTGCTAGAGAGGGGGCAAGCAAAAACATTCAGTACTTC. Translation gives CSAREGASKNIQYF.

The genes are TRBV6-1 and TRBJ2-7, with 12 bases lining up with TRBD2. The V and J ends lost 2 bases and 3 bases, in that order; junction bases with no gene match: 2. This CDR3 has 15 amino acids. Germline V lookup: CDR1 MNHNS, CDR2 SASEGT. CDR3 DNA: TGTGCCAGCAGTGAACGGACTAGCGGGGTCTACGAGCAGTACTTC. As protein: CASSERTSGVYEQYF.